These T cell receptor beta chains were read from a single sample in a study of cytomegalovirus exposure and HLA in healthy donors. The repertoire was sequenced with immunoSEQ multiplex PCR; TCRdb's copy has only in-frame clones and lacks some. The repertoire holds over 25,000 clones, with around 70% as singletons. Sequencing was done on a sample of PBMCs. The origin of the receptors is a woman aged 45-65 years in good health and CMV-seronegative. CDR3s include the opening cysteine and the closing phenylalanine or tryptophan. D genes are given only for firm matches. The size of a clone is reported for some rows only, either as once, few or many, or as a class for expanded clones.

D gene	clone size	V gene	J gene	CDR3 protein	CDR3 DNA
TRBD2	NA	TRBV5-1	TRBJ2-5	CASSLEGLASETQYF	TGCGCCAGCAGCTTGGAGGGACTAGCGAGCGAGACCCAGTACTTC
TRBD2	few	TRBV28	TRBJ2-1	CASSSTGLAVNEQFF	TGTGCCAGCAGTTCAACCGGACTAGCGGTCAATGAGCAGTTCTTC
NA	once	TRBV7-9	TRBJ1-2	CASSFSQGGYTF	TGTGCCAGCAGCTTTTCCCAGGGCGGCTACACCTTC
NA	NA	TRBV9	TRBJ2-7	CASSEGRSGSTYEQYF	TGTGCCAGCAGCGAGGGAAGGTCAGGGTCCACCTACGAGCAGTACTTC
NA	NA	TRBV4-2	TRBJ2-5	CASSQAREYQETQYF	TGTGCCAGCAGCCAAGCTCGGGAGTACCAAGAGACCCAGTACTTC
NA	NA	TRBV6-5	TRBJ1-1	CASSYASNTEAFF	TGTGCCAGCAGTTACGCCAGTAACACTGAAGCTTTCTTT
TRBD1	NA	TRBV6-5	TRBJ2-1	CASSYWRQGRGEQFF	TGTGCCAGCAGTTACTGGCGACAGGGGCGTGGGGAGCAGTTCTTC
TRBD2	NA	TRBV28	TRBJ2-1	CASSLETSGSDEQFF	TGTGCCAGCAGTTTGGAGACTAGCGGGAGTGATGAGCAGTTCTTC
TRBD2	NA	TRBV5-1	TRBJ2-3	CASSRGGLAATDTQYF	TGCGCCAGCAGCCGCGGGGGACTAGCGGCCACAGATACGCAGTATTTT
NA	few	TRBV7-9	TRBJ2-7	CASSPLQGLSYEQYF	TGTGCCAGCAGCCCACTACAGGGTCTCTCCTACGAGCAGTACTTC
TRBD1	NA	TRBV10-3	TRBJ2-1	CAISELTGGWRNEQFF	TGTGCCATCAGTGAGTTAACAGGGGGGTGGAGGAATGAGCAGTTCTTC
TRBD1	NA	TRBV29-1	TRBJ2-3	CSVGGDSSTDTQYF	TGCAGCGTTGGTGGGGACAGTAGCACAGATACGCAGTATTTT
TRBD1	few	TRBV7-2	TRBJ1-3	CASSPGQSLNTIYF	TGTGCCAGCAGCCCGGGACAGAGTTTAAACACCATATATTTT
NA	NA	TRBV28	TRBJ1-1	CASTPLSGAMNTEAFF	TGTGCCAGCACTCCTCTATCTGGGGCTATGAACACTGAAGCTTTCTTT
TRBD2	few	TRBV27	TRBJ2-5	CASSGRTRQETQYF	TGTGCCAGCAGTGGGCGGACTAGACAAGAGACCCAGTACTTC
NA	NA	TRBV27	TRBJ2-3	CASSRDNTDTQYF	TGTGCCAGCAGTCGGGACAACACAGATACGCAGTATTTT
TRBD2	NA	TRBV15	TRBJ2-1	CATRPSGSGYNEQFF	TGTGCCACCAGACCAAGCGGGAGCGGGTACAATGAGCAGTTCTTC
NA	NA	TRBV4-2	TRBJ2-7	CASSQVTGGSYEQYF	TGTGCCAGCAGCCAAGTTACGGGGGGCAGCTACGAGCAGTACTTC
NA	NA	TRBV7-2	TRBJ2-1	CASSLARSALYNEQFF	TGTGCCAGCAGCTTAGCGAGGAGCGCACTCTACAATGAGCAGTTCTTC
NA	NA	TRBV6-4	TRBJ1-1	CASSAEGRGTEAFF	TGTGCCAGCAGTGCCGAGGGCAGAGGAACTGAAGCTTTCTTT
TRBD2	NA	TRBV5-1	TRBJ2-5	CASTGDGGETQYF	TGCGCCAGCACCGGGGACGGGGGGGAGACCCAGTACTTC
TRBD2	few	TRBV5-6	TRBJ2-1	CASSSGLVGPFF	TGTGCCAGCAGCTCTGGACTAGTGGGTCCGTTCTTC
TRBD1	NA	TRBV28	TRBJ2-7	CASSLGDRSREQYF	TGTGCCAGCAGTTTGGGGGACAGATCTCGCGAGCAGTACTTC
NA	NA	TRBV7-7	TRBJ2-5	CASSLDAGAQETQYF	TGTGCTAGCAGCTTAGATGCGGGGGCCCAAGAGACCCAGTACTTC
TRBD1	NA	TRBV7-2	TRBJ1-5	CASSQPGQMNQPQHF	TGTGCCAGCAGCCAACCGGGACAGATGAATCAGCCCCAGCATTTT
NA	NA	TRBV5-1	TRBJ2-6	CASSTGHTSGANVLTF	TGCGCCAGCAGCACGGGACACACCTCTGGGGCCAACGTCCTGACTTTC
TRBD1	NA	TRBV10-2	TRBJ1-2	CASSKGQVDYGYTF	TGCGCCAGCAGTAAGGGACAGGTCGATTATGGCTACACCTTC
TRBD2	few	TRBV6-1	TRBJ2-5	CASSLGGWETQYF	TGTGCCAGCAGTTTGGGGGGGTGGGAGACCCAGTACTTC
NA	few	TRBV5-4	TRBJ2-1	CASSLLVIHNEQFF	TGTGCCAGCAGCTTGCTAGTCATCCACAATGAGCAGTTCTTC
NA	once	TRBV25-1	TRBJ1-2	CASTTGGDGYTF	TGTGCCAGCACCACCGGGGGGGATGGCTACACCTTC
TRBD1	NA	TRBV7-8	TRBJ2-7	CASSPGTVGSYEQYF	TGTGCCAGCAGCCCTGGGACAGTAGGTTCCTACGAGCAGTACTTC
NA	NA	TRBV4-1	TRBJ1-6	CASSQDPGSPLHF	TGCGCCAGCAGCCAAGATCCGGGTTCACCCCTCCACTTT
NA	NA	TRBV2	TRBJ1-5	CASSEEGGGQPQHF	TGTGCCAGCAGTGAAGAGGGAGGAGGTCAGCCCCAGCATTTT
NA	NA	TRBV5-1	TRBJ2-1	CASSLAPGHYNEQFF	TGCGCCAGCAGCTTGGCGCCGGGACACTACAATGAGCAGTTCTTC
NA	NA	TRBV5-1	TRBJ2-3	CASSSSGDTQYF	TGCGCCAGCAGCTCCTCAGGAGATACGCAGTATTTT
TRBD1	NA	TRBV4-2	TRBJ2-2	CASSQGDRGRRTGELFF	TGTGCCAGCAGCCAAGGGGACAGGGGGCGCAGAACCGGGGAGCTGTTTTTT
NA	NA	TRBV5-1	TRBJ1-2	CASSSRPRQASNYGYTF	TGCGCCAGCAGCTCCCGACCCCGACAGGCCTCTAACTATGGCTACACCTTC
NA	NA	TRBV13	TRBJ1-3	CASSPDYVNSGNTIYF	TGTGCCAGCAGCCCCGACTACGTAAACTCTGGAAACACCATATATTTT
NA	NA	TRBV19	TRBJ2-7	CASSTVPVYEQYF	TGTGCCAGTAGTACCGTTCCCGTCTACGAGCAGTACTTC
TRBD2	few	TRBV4-2	TRBJ2-7	CASRPTGTSGSYEQYF	TGTGCCAGCAGGCCCACCGGGACTAGCGGTTCCTACGAGCAGTACTTC
NA	NA	TRBV6-6	TRBJ2-7	CATDTGTNYEQYF	TGTGCCACCGATACCGGGACAAATTACGAGCAGTACTTC
TRBD2	NA	TRBV6-6	TRBJ2-5	CASSLAGGLETQYF	TGTGCCAGCAGTCTAGCGGGAGGCCTAGAGACCCAGTACTTC
TRBD1	NA	TRBV9	TRBJ1-4	CASSDGTGVTEKLFF	TGTGCCAGCAGCGACGGGACAGGGGTTACTGAAAAACTGTTTTTT
NA	few	TRBV6-1	TRBJ2-7	CASRGQMAEQYF	TGTGCCAGCAGAGGACAGATGGCCGAGCAGTACTTC
TRBD1	NA	TRBV6-1	TRBJ1-3	CASFEQGARNTIYF	TGTGCCAGCTTCGAACAGGGGGCGCGGAACACCATATATTTT
NA	NA	TRBV15	TRBJ1-1	CATSRLPGLEAFF	TGTGCCACCAGCAGACTTCCGGGTCTCGAAGCTTTCTTT
TRBD1	once	TRBV7-9	TRBJ1-2	CASSFQDREGYGYTF	TGTGCCAGCAGCTTTCAGGACAGGGAGGGATATGGCTACACCTTC
NA	NA	TRBV6-5	TRBJ1-6	CASSYWGRDNSPLHF	TGTGCCAGCAGTTACTGGGGCAGGGATAATTCACCCCTCCACTTT
NA	NA	TRBV4-1	TRBJ1-1	CASSQGQGMNTEAFF	TGCGCCAGCAGCCAAGGGCAGGGAATGAACACTGAAGCTTTCTTT
TRBD2	few	TRBV5-6	TRBJ2-1	CASSGPLAEQFF	TGTGCCAGCAGCGGCCCACTAGCGGAGCAGTTCTTC
NA	NA	TRBV5-1	TRBJ1-5	CASSREGAQPQHF	TGCGCCAGCAGCCGCGAAGGGGCTCAGCCCCAGCATTTT